Below are 3 T cell receptor beta chains sequenced from a single sample in a study of cytomegalovirus exposure and HLA in healthy donors. PCR was performed using 60 Vbeta and 13 Jbeta primers. The table came from immunoSEQ multiplex PCR; TCRdb's copy has only in-frame clones and leaves some out. The top ten clones hold approximately 3.1% of a sample with under 200,000 clones, about three quarters of them seen once. The sequencing sample was made of PBMCs. Receptors originate from a woman aged 40 to 49 in good health and CMV-seronegative.

The chain recombines TRBV6-6 with TRBJ1-2; tentative D call: TRBD1 (5 bases). CDR3 length: 16 residues. Germline loops: CDR1 MNHNY, CDR2 SVGAGI (reference sequence). V was clipped by 0 bases and J by 8 bases, with 19 bases between them. As DNA, the CDR3 is TGTGCCAGCAGTTACTCGCTTTCCGAAACGGGGGACGGCTACACCTTC. Protein sequence: CASSYSLSETGDGYTF.

This clone occurred a few times. The rearrangement links TRBV29-1 to TRBJ1-1, with unresolved D. Trimming took off 5 bases at V and 3 bases at J, with 4 bases between the two ends. Germline V gene lookup returns CDR1 SQVTM and CDR2 ANQGSEA. This CDR3 region has 10 residues. CDR3 sequence (DNA): TGCAGCGTTCAGGACACTGAAGCTTTCTTT. Translation: CSVQDTEAFF.

This clone was counted only a few times. This chain connects TRBV11-2 to TRBJ1-4; unclear D gene. This CDR3 region has 16 residues. V was shortened by 2 bases and J by 7 bases, with 17 bases between the two germline ends. Germline assignment: CDR1 SGHAT and CDR2 FQNNGV. The DNA for the CDR3 is TGTGCCAGCAGCTTAAAGGCAGGCGGGTCTAGTGAAAAACTGTTTTTT. This gives the protein CASSLKAGGSSEKLFF.